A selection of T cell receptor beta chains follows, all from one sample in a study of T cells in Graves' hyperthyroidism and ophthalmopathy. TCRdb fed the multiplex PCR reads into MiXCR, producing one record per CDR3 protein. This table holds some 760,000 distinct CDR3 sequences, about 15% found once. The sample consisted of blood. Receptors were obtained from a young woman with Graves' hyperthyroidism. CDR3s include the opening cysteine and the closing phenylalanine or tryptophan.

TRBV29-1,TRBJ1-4,CSVVGLEEKLFF
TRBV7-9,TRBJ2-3,CASSLVGWDPRDTQYF
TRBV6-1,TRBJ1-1,CASRTVRYLNRGSLLNTEAFF
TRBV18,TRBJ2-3,CASSPAGLAGGPTDTQYF
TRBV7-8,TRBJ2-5,CASSPRVKETQYF
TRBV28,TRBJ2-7,CASTIGVSYEQYF
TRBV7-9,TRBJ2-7,CASSIGLAGAEQYF
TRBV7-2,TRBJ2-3,CASRKGATDTQYF
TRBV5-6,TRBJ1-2,CASSLAATRGYTF
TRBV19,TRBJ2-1,CASSMSGLYNEQFF
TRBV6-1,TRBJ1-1,CASSHGQGPTEAFF
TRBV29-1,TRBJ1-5,CSVEEGINQPQHF
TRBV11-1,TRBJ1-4,CASSPDRLNEKLFF
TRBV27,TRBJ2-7,CASSLHRLRDSSYEQYF
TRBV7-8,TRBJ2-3,CASSIPPKGTSGTDTQYF
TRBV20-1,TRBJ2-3,CSATAGGPTDTQYF
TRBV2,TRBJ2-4,CASSAAGVSKNIQYF
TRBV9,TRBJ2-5,CASSVAVAGGETQYF
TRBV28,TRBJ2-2,CASSLWAGGPPGELFF
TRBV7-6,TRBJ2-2,CASSSGRASGELFF
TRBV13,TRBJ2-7,CASSSDRLSGRDAYEQYF
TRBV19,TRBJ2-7,CASSPGTNGYEQYF
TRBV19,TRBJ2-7,CASSINAGQGNEQYF
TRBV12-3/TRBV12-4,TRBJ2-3,CASAGQGADTQYF
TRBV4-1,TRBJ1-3,CASSQAIASTIYF
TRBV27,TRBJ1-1,CASSFFGANTEAFF
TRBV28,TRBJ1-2,CASRSVYRADGYTF
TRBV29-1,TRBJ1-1,CSVEHLTEAFF
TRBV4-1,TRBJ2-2,CASGIGEWRTGELFF
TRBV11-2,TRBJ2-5,CASFGVAGGHLAETQYF
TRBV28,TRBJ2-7,CASSFPLAGESSYEQYF
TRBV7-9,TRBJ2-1,CATTGQSPNEQFF
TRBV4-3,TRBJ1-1,CASSQDGDTEAFF
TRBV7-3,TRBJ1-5,CASSPILGGLGNQPQHF
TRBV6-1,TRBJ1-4,CASRTAAGGEKLFF
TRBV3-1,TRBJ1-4,CASSQNPGSNEKLFF
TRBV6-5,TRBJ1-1,CASSYSGEAFF
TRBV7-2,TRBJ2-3,CASSLVKAATDTQYF
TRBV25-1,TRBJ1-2,CASSLQYNYGYTF
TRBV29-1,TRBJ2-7,CSVGPSSGRAVGSEQYF
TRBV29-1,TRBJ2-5,CSVVRLAGGQETQYF